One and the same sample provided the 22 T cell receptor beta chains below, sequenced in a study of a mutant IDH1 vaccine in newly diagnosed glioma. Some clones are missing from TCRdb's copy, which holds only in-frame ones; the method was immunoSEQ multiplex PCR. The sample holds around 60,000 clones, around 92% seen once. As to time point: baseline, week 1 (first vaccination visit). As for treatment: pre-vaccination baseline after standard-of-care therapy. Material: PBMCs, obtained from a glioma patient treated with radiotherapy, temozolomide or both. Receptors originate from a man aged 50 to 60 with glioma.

The CDR3: CASKQLRGSSYEQYF. Here the CDR3 DNA reads TGTGCCAGCAAACAACTTCGAGGGAGCTCCTACGAGCAGTACTTC. This chain uses TRBV6-1 with TRBJ2-7, with D perhaps matching TRBD2 (5 bases). CDR1 is MNHNS and CDR2 is SASEGT in the germline V gene. V lost 7 bases and J lost 0, with 16 bases in between. CDR3 size: 15 residues.

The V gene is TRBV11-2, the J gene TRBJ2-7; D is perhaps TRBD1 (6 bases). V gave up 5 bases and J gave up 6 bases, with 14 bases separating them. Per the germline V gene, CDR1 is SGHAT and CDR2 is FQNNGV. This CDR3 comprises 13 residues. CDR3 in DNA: TGTGCCAGCAGCCCCGGGACACCCCCCGAGCAGTACTTC. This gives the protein CASSPGTPPEQYF.

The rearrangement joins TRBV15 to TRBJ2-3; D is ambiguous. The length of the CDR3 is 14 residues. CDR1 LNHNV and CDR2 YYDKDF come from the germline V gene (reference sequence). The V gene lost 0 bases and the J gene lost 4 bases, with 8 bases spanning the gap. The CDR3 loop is CATSRDAGPDTQYF. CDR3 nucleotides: TGTGCCACCAGCAGAGACGCAGGACCAGATACGCAGTATTTT.

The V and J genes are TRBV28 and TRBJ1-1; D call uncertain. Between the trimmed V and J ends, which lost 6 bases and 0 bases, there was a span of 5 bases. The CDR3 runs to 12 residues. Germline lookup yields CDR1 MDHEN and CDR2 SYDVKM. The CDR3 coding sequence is TGTGCCAGCAGCATCTTGAACACTGAAGCTTTCTTT. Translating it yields CASSILNTEAFF.

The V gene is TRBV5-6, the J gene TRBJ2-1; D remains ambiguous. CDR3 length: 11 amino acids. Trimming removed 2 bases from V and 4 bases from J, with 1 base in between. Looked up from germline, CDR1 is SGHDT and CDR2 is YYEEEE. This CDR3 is CASSLYNEQFF. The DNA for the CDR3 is TGTGCCAGCAGCTTATACAATGAGCAGTTCTTC.

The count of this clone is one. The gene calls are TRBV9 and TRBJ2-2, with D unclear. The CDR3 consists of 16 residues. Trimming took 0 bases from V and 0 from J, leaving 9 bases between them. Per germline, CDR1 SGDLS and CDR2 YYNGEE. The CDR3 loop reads CASSVVPEPNTGELFF. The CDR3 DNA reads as TGTGCCAGCAGCGTAGTCCCGGAACCGAACACCGGGGAGCTGTTTTTT.

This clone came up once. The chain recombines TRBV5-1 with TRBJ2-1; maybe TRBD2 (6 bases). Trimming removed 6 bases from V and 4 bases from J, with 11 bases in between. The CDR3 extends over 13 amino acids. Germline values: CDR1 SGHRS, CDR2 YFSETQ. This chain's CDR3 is CASTVSGYNEQFF. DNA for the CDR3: TGCGCCAGCACCGTTAGCGGATACAATGAGCAGTTCTTC. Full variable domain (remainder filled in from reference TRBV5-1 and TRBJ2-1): KAGVTQTPRYLIKTRGQQVTLSCSPISGHRSVSWYQQTPGQGLQFLFEYFSETQRNKGNFPGRFSGRQFSNSRSEMNVSTLELGDSALYLCASTVSGYNEQFFGPGTRLTVL.

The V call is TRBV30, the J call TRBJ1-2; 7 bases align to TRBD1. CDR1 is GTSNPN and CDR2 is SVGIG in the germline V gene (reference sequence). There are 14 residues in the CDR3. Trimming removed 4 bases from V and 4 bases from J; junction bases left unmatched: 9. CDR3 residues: CAWTFRGQIYGYTF. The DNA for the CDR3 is TGTGCCTGGACGTTTAGGGGACAGATCTATGGCTACACCTTC.

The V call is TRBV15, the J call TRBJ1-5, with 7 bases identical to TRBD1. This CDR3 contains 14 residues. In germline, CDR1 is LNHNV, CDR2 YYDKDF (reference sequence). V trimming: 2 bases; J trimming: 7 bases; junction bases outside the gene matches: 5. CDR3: CATSRQGGGQPQHF. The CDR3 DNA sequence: TGTGCCACCAGCAGACAGGGGGGCGGCCAGCCCCAGCATTTT.

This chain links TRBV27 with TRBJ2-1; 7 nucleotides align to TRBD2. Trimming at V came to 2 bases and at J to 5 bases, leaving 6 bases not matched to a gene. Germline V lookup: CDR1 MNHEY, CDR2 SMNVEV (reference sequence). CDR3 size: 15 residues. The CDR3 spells CASSLAPGGNNEQFF. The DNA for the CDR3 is TGTGCCAGCAGTTTAGCCCCCGGGGGGAACAATGAGCAGTTCTTC.

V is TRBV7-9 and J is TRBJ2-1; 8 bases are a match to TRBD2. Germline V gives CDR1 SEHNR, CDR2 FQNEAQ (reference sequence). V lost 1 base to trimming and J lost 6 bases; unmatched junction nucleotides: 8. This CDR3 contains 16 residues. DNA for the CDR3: TGTGCCAGCAGCTTAGTGTCAGGGAGCGGGAGCAATGAGCAGTTCTTC. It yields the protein CASSLVSGSGSNEQFF.

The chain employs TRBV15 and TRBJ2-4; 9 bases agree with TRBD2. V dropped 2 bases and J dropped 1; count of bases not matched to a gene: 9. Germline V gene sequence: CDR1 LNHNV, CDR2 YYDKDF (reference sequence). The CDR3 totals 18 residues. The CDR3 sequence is CATSRWVAGGVAKNIQYF. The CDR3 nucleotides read TGTGCCACCAGCAGATGGGTGGCGGGAGGGGTTGCCAAAAACATTCAGTACTTC.

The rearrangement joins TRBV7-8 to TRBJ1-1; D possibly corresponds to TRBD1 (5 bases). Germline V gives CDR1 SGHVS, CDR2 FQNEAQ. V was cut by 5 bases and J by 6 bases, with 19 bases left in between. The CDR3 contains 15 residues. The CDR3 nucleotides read TGTGCCAGCAGCCTAGGGGCCCAACGGTTCCCTGAAGCTTTCTTT. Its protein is CASSLGAQRFPEAFF.

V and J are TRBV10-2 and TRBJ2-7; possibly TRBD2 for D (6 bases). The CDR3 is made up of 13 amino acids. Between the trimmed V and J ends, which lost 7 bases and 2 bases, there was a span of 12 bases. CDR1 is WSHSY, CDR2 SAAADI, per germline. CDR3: CASKGLRAYEQYF. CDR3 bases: TGCGCCAGCAAGGGACTTCGCGCCTACGAGCAGTACTTC.

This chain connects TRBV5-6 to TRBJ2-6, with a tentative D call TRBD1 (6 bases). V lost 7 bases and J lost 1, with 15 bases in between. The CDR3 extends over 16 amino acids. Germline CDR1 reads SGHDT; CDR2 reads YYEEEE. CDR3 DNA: TGTGCCAGCCTAGCAGGGGCCTCTTCTGGGGCCAACGTCCTGACTTTC. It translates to CASLAGASSGANVLTF.

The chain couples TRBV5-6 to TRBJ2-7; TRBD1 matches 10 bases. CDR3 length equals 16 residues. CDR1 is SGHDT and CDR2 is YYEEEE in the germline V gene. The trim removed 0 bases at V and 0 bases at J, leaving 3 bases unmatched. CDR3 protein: CASSLAGQGTSYEQYF. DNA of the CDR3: TGTGCCAGCAGCTTGGCGGGACAGGGGACCTCCTACGAGCAGTACTTC.

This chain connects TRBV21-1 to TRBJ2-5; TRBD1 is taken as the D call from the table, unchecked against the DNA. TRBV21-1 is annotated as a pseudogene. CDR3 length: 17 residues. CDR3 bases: TGTGCCAGCAGCAAAGTTCCTCTGACAGGGGGCCAAGAGACCCAGTACTTC. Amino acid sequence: CASSKVPLTGGQETQYF.

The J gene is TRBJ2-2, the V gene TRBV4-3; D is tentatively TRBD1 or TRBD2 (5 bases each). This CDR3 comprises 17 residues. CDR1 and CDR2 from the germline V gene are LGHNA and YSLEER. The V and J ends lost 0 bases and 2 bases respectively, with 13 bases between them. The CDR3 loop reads CASSQDAGTQNTGELFF. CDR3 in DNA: TGCGCCAGCAGCCAAGACGCAGGGACCCAAAACACCGGGGAGCTGTTTTTT.

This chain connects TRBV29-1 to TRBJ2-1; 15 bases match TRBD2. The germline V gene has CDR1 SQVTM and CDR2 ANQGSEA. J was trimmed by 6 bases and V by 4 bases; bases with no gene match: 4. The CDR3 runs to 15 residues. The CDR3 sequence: CSVGGTSGRTNEQFF. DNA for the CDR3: TGCAGCGTTGGTGGGACTAGCGGGAGGACCAATGAGCAGTTCTTC.

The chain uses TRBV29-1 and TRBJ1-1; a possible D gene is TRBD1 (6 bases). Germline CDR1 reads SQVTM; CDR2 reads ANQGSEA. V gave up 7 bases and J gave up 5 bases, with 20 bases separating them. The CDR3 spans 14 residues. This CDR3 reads CSAGQNIVGTEAFF. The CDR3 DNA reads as TGCAGCGCTGGACAGAACATTGTTGGTACTGAAGCTTTCTTT.

CDR3 region: CASRTTGTSQETQYF. CDR3 bases: TGTGCCAGCAGGACCACAGGGACGAGCCAAGAGACCCAGTACTTC. The chain uses TRBV6-1 and TRBJ2-5, with D possibly matching TRBD1 (6 bases). The germline V and J ends were trimmed by 6 bases and 1 base, with 15 bases remaining between them. Germline lookup yields CDR1 MNHNS and CDR2 SASEGT. The CDR3 covers 15 residues.

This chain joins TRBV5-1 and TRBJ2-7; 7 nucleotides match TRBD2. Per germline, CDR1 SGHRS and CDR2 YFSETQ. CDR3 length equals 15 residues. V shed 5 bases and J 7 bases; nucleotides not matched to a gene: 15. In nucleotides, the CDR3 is TGCGCCAGCAGTCCATCCGGCGGACTAGTTGGGGAGCAGTACTTC. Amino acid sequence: CASSPSGGLVGEQYF. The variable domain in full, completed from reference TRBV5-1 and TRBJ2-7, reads KAGVTQTPRYLIKTRGQQVTLSCSPISGHRSVSWYQQTPGQGLQFLFEYFSETQRNKGNFPGRFSGRQFSNSRSEMNVSTLELGDSALYLCASSPSGGLVGEQYFGPGTRLTVT.